This entry is about one T cell receptor beta chain. The source of the sample is a study of CD8+ T cells in alopecia areata. In each case, RNA was isolated and then reverse transcribed into cDNA as the sequencing template. The protocol was immunoSEQ multiplex PCR, while the TCRdb copy is restricted to in-frame clones and leaves out a portion. The sample lists roughly 140,000 clones, 45% to 60% occurring once. Those with alopecia areata gave lesional scalp punch biopsies and peripheral blood. CD4+ and CD8+ T cells were sorted from PBMCs stained for CD3, CD4 and CD8. In germline, CDR1 is LNHDA, CDR2 SQIVND (reference sequence). This CDR3 is 16 amino acids long. Trimming cost V 5 bases and J 4 bases; bases outside gene matches: 11.

The clonotype originates from a human donor with alopecia areata. This specimen was CD4+ T cells sorted from blood, taken at week 0. V and J are TRBV19 and TRBJ2-5, with 9 bases fitting TRBD1. The CDR3 coding sequence is TGTGCCAGTAGTCCCGACGGGACAGGGTATGTAGAGACCCAGTACTTC. It translates to CASSPDGTGYVETQYF. The full variable domain, completed using reference TRBV19 and TRBJ2-5, is DGGITQSPKYLFRKEGQNVTLSCEQNLNHDAMYWYRQDPGQGLRLIYYSQIVNDFQKGDIAEGYSVSREKKESFPLTVTSAQKNPTAFYLCASSPDGTGYVETQYFGPGTRLLVL.